The 22 T cell receptor beta chains presented below share a single source sample, sequenced in a study of blood T cell repertoires in COVID-19. Profiled with immunoSEQ multiplex PCR; TCRdb holds only in-frame clones, not every one. The profile shows 200,000 to 250,000 clones, approximately 86% of them singletons. The specimen was peripheral blood. These TCRs come from a woman of 80 years or more with acute or convalescent COVID-19.

The V call is TRBV9, the J call TRBJ2-7; a weak D match, TRBD2 (7 bases). Germline V CDR1 and CDR2: SGDLS, YYNGEE. V was trimmed by 3 bases and J by 6 bases, leaving 19 bases between them. This CDR3 is 15 amino acids long. This chain's CDR3 is CASSAAGALYGEQYF. DNA of the CDR3: TGTGCCAGCAGCGCGGCGGGGGCCCTCTACGGCGAGCAGTACTTC.

The V and J genes are TRBV20-1 and TRBJ2-7; TRBD1 might be the D (5 bases). The CDR3 runs 14 residues. Trimming left V 3 bases short and J 6 bases short, with 18 bases between. CDR1 is DFQATT, CDR2 SNEGSKA, per germline (reference sequence). CDR3 in DNA: TGCAGTGCTAGTCCCATGGGGCTCCCTGGCGAGCAGTACTTC. This sequence encodes CSASPMGLPGEQYF.

This chain connects TRBV6-6 to TRBJ2-7, with 9 bases matching TRBD1. The trim removed 6 bases at V and 3 bases at J, leaving 15 bases unmatched. This CDR3 region has 17 residues. Per the germline V gene, CDR1 is MNHNY and CDR2 is SVGAGI (reference sequence). For the CDR3, the DNA is TGTGCCAGCAGCCGAGCGGTCGCGGGACAGGGCCTCTACGAGCAGTACTTC. It encodes CASSRAVAGQGLYEQYF.

The rearrangement joins TRBV6-2 or TRBV6-3 to TRBJ2-1; the match to TRBD2 covers 9 bases. V lost 5 bases, J lost 7 bases, and 9 bases stayed unmatched. The CDR3 length is 15 residues. The germline CDR1 and CDR2 sequences are MNHEY and SVGEGT. This chain's CDR3 is CASSPGSGLANEQFF. In nucleotides, the CDR3 is TGTGCCAGCAGTCCAGGGTCGGGACTAGCAAATGAGCAGTTCTTC.

V usage is TRBV6-4 and J usage is TRBJ2-5, with TRBD1 matching over 8 bases. V shed 5 bases, J shed 4 bases, and the junction held 3 bases outside the gene matches. The CDR3 length is 13 residues. Germline CDR1 is MRHNA and CDR2 is SNTAGT. The CDR3 nucleotides read TGTGCCAGCAGTATACAGGGGGGAGAGACCCAGTACTTC. As protein: CASSIQGGETQYF.

This chain uses TRBV25-1 with TRBJ1-1, with 8 bases aligning to TRBD1. Looked up from germline, CDR1 is MGHDK and CDR2 is SYGVNS. J was trimmed by 4 bases and V by 6 bases; bases with no gene match: 4. CDR3 length equals 13 residues. As DNA, the CDR3 is TGTGCCAGCAGCCGACAGGGGATCACTGAAGCTTTCTTT. This sequence encodes CASSRQGITEAFF. The complete variable domain, with remaining parts taken from reference TRBV25-1 and TRBJ1-1, reads EADIYQTPRYLVIGTGKKITLECSQTMGHDKMYWYQQDPGMELHLIHYSYGVNSTEKGDLSSESTVSRIRTEHFPLTLESARPSHTSQYLCASSRQGITEAFFGQGTRLTVV.

This chain links TRBV7-6 with TRBJ2-1; 9 nucleotides agree with TRBD1. CDR1 is SGHVS and CDR2 is FNYEAQ in the germline V gene. CDR3 size: 15 residues. Trimming removed 0 bases from V and 8 bases from J; junction bases left unmatched: 5. CDR3 loop: CASSLAGTGSHEQFF. CDR3 nucleotides: TGTGCCAGCAGCTTAGCCGGGACAGGGAGCCATGAGCAGTTCTTC.

The chain employs TRBV19 and TRBJ1-2, with TRBD1 matching 8 bases. Trimming at V came to 7 bases and at J to 2 bases, leaving 6 bases not matched to a gene. CDR3 length: 14 residues. The germline V gene has CDR1 LNHDA and CDR2 SQIVND (reference sequence). CDR3 residues: CASMPTGANYGYTF. In DNA, the CDR3 is TGTGCCAGTATGCCGACAGGGGCCAACTATGGCTACACCTTC.

V is TRBV3-1 (or the pseudogene TRBV3-2) and J is TRBJ2-7, with 9 bases identical to TRBD1. From germline, CDR1 is LGHDT and CDR2 YNNKEL (reference sequence). V trimming: 2 bases; J trimming: 5 bases; junction bases outside the gene matches: 7. The CDR3 is 15 amino acids. The CDR3 DNA sequence: TGTGCCAGCAGCCAACCGGGACAGGGCGTGCACGAGCAGTACTTC. Protein: CASSQPGQGVHEQYF.

The count of this clone is one. The chain joins TRBV6-5 to TRBJ1-1; no clear D. Per the germline V gene, CDR1 is MNHEY and CDR2 is SVGAGI. The V and J ends lost 4 bases and 1 base respectively, with 16 bases between them. CDR3 length equals 16 residues. The CDR3 DNA reads TGTGCCAGCAGTTCCAAAGCGGCCTCGGGGAACACTGAAGCTTTCTTT. It specifies CASSSKAASGNTEAFF.

The chain employs TRBV5-4 and TRBJ2-5; TRBD2 agrees at 10 bases. Germline lookup yields CDR1 SGHNT and CDR2 YYREEE (reference sequence). Unmatched junction bases numbered 2, after V lost 1 base and J lost 5 bases. CDR3 size: 14 residues. The CDR3 sequence: CASSLSGGDETQYF. The CDR3 nucleotides are TGTGCCAGCAGCTTGAGCGGGGGGGATGAGACCCAGTACTTC.

The chain combines TRBV28 with TRBJ1-1, with D unresolved. CDR1 is MDHEN and CDR2 is SYDVKM in the germline V gene. Trimming pared 3 bases from V and 5 bases from J, leaving 7 bases between. This CDR3 has 12 amino acids. The CDR3 loop reads CASSLAVTEAFF. CDR3 nucleotides: TGTGCCAGCAGTTTGGCTGTGACTGAAGCTTTCTTT. Full variable domain (outside the CDR3, taken from reference TRBV28 and TRBJ1-1): DVKVTQSSRYLVKRTGEKVFLECVQDMDHENMFWYRQDPGLGLRLIYFSYDVKMKEKGDIPEGYSVSREKKERFSLILESASTNQTSMYLCASSLAVTEAFFGQGTRLTVV.

With regard to this clone: This sample also contains other DNA sequences that code for the same CDR3. The chain combines TRBV7-2 with TRBJ1-3; weak D call: TRBD1 (5 bases). Trimming removed 4 bases at V and 0 bases at J, with 10 bases between. The CDR3 consists of 15 residues. CDR1 is SGHTA, CDR2 FQGNSA, per germline. The CDR3 region is CASSYTGDSGNTIYF. CDR3 nucleotide sequence: TGTGCCAGCAGCTACACAGGAGACTCTGGAAACACCATATATTTT.

The chain couples TRBV4-3 to TRBJ2-7; D uncertain. Germline CDR1 is LGHNA and CDR2 is YSLEER. The CDR3 has 15 residues. V was trimmed by 0 bases and J by 0 bases, leaving 9 bases between them. CDR3 bases: TGCGCCAGCAGCCAAGATGTGCAGGCCTCCTACGAGCAGTACTTC. It encodes CASSQDVQASYEQYF.

This clone was recorded a few times. The rearrangement links TRBV4-3 to TRBJ1-1; 11 bases match TRBD1. Germline CDR1 is LGHNA and CDR2 is YSLEER. The CDR3 runs to 16 residues. V lost 2 bases to trimming and J lost 4 bases; unmatched junction nucleotides: 6. Here the CDR3 DNA reads TGCGCCAGCAGCCAACGGGGGACAGGGGGAAGCACTGAAGCTTTCTTT. Translated, it gives CASSQRGTGGSTEAFF.

A single count supports this clone. This chain connects TRBV3-1 (or the pseudogene TRBV3-2) to TRBJ1-6; 7 nucleotides agree with TRBD1. V trimming: 1 base; J trimming: 10 bases; junction bases outside the gene matches: 7. CDR3 length: 15 amino acids. The germline V gene encodes CDR1 LGHDT and CDR2 YNNKEL (reference sequence). This CDR3 is CASSQVAGGDSPLHF. The CDR3 bases are TGTGCCAGCAGCCAAGTTGCAGGGGGAGACTCACCCCTCCACTTT.

The V and J genes are TRBV28 and TRBJ1-2; D is unresolved. Germline V gene data show CDR1 as MDHEN and CDR2 as SYDVKM. V was pared by 2 bases and J by 12 bases, with 16 bases between. This CDR3 has 13 residues. In nucleotides, the CDR3 is TGTGCCAGCAGTTTAAAGTCCGACAAGGTGGACACCTTC. This encodes CASSLKSDKVDTF.

The chain uses TRBV19 and TRBJ1-3; D uncertain. The length of the CDR3 is 15 residues. V dropped 6 bases and J dropped 3 bases, with 15 bases sitting between them. CDR1 is LNHDA, CDR2 SQIVND, per germline (reference sequence). CDR3 sequence: CASRRQGMSGNTIYF. CDR3 DNA: TGTGCCAGTAGGCGACAAGGAATGAGTGGAAACACCATATATTTT.

In the case of this clone: This sample includes further DNA sequences coding for the same CDR3. The chain joins TRBV9 to TRBJ2-7; possibly TRBD2 for D (5 bases). Germline V gives CDR1 SGDLS, CDR2 YYNGEE. This CDR3 region has 13 residues. V was shortened by 3 bases and J by 3 bases, with 10 bases between the two germline ends. The CDR3 spells CASSGLRGYEQYF. The DNA for the CDR3 is TGTGCCAGCAGCGGCCTCCGGGGCTACGAGCAGTACTTC. Based on the CDR3 plus reference TRBV9 and TRBJ2-7, the full variable domain is DSGVTQTPKHLITATGQRVTLRCSPRSGDLSVYWYQQSLDQGLQFLIQYYNGEERAKGNILERFSAQQFPDLHSELNLSSLELGDSALYFCASSGLRGYEQYFGPGTRLTVT.

CDR3 region: CAIRPSGGAYEQYF. CDR3 sequence (DNA): TGTGCCATCAGGCCTAGCGGGGGGGCATACGAGCAGTACTTC. This sequence joins TRBV10-3 and TRBJ2-7, with 12 bases aligning to TRBD2. This CDR3 has 14 amino acids. The J segment lost 4 bases and the V segment lost 6 bases, leaving 4 bases of the junction unmatched. Germline CDR1 reads ENHRY; CDR2 reads SYGVKD.

The V call is TRBV29-1, the J call TRBJ1-1; 8 bases align to TRBD1. After removal of 7 bases from V and 0 bases from J, the junction contained 4 bases not matched to a gene. The CDR3 spans 13 residues. Germline CDR1 is SQVTM and CDR2 is ANQGSEA. In DNA, the CDR3 is TGCAGCGGACGCAGGGGGCTGAACACTGAAGCTTTCTTT. Translation: CSGRRGLNTEAFF. Using reference TRBV29-1 and TRBJ1-1 for the parts outside the CDR3, the full variable domain is SAVISQKPSRDICQRGTSLTIQCQVDSQVTMMFWYRQQPGQSLTLIATANQGSEATYESGFVIDKFPISRPNLTFSTLTVSNMSPEDSSIYLCSGRRGLNTEAFFGQGTRLTVV.

The genes are TRBV7-2 and TRBJ2-3; 15 nucleotides match TRBD2. The CDR3 extends over 17 amino acids. The germline gives CDR1 SGHTA, CDR2 FQGNSA. Trimming at V came to 1 base and at J to 6 bases, leaving 5 bases not matched to a gene. CDR3 loop: CASSLGGLAGGQDTQYF. The DNA of the CDR3 is TGTGCCAGCAGCTTAGGCGGACTAGCGGGGGGGCAGGATACGCAGTATTTT. Combining the CDR3 with reference TRBV7-2 and TRBJ2-3 gives the whole variable domain GAGVSQSPSNKVTEKGKDVELRCDPISGHTALYWYRQSLGQGLEFLIYFQGNSAPDKSGLPSDRFSAERTGGSVSTLTIQRTQQEDSAVYLCASSLGGLAGGQDTQYFGPGTRLTVL.